The 25 T cell receptor beta chains below come from one sample, sequenced in a study of CD8+ T cells in alopecia areata. It was cDNA, reverse transcribed from extracted RNA, that served as the sequencing template. TCRdb keeps only in-frame clones here, not all; method: immunoSEQ multiplex PCR. In the table there are approximately 180,000 clones, 67% of which are singletons. The sequencing used CD8+ T cells sorted from blood, collected at week 0. These receptors came from a human donor with alopecia areata.

The gene calls are TRBV5-1 and TRBJ2-7; 9 bases match TRBD1. The germline gives CDR1 SGHRS, CDR2 YFSETQ. The CDR3 has 15 residues. The V and J ends lost 0 bases and 2 bases, in that order; junction bases with no gene match: 3. CDR3 amino acids: CASSLGTGGAYEQYF. The CDR3 DNA sequence: TGCGCCAGCAGCTTGGGTACAGGGGGCGCCTACGAGCAGTACTTC. Variable domain in full (rest from reference TRBV5-1 and TRBJ2-7): KAGVTQTPRYLIKTRGQQVTLSCSPISGHRSVSWYQQTPGQGLQFLFEYFSETQRNKGNFPGRFSGRQFSNSRSEMNVSTLELGDSALYLCASSLGTGGAYEQYFGPGTRLTVT.

This clone was counted only a few times. J is TRBJ2-5 and V is TRBV11-2, with 7 bases that match TRBD1. This CDR3 comprises 14 residues. V trimming: 5 bases; J trimming: 9 bases; junction bases outside the gene matches: 12. Looked up from germline, CDR1 is SGHAT and CDR2 is FQNNGV. CDR3 residues: CASSAIQGNRAQYF. The CDR3 coding sequence is TGTGCCAGCAGCGCTATACAGGGGAATCGGGCCCAGTACTTC.

The rearrangement joins TRBV5-6 to TRBJ2-7; D might be TRBD1 (7 bases). This CDR3 region has 14 residues. V lost 0 bases, J lost 4 bases, and 11 bases lay in between. Per the germline V gene, CDR1 is SGHDT and CDR2 is YYEEEE. CDR3 DNA sequence: TGTGCCAGCAGCTTGGGCGGGACAGTGTACGAGCAGTACTTC. Protein sequence: CASSLGGTVYEQYF.

The V and J genes are TRBV11-2 and TRBJ1-5; D gene uncertain. V was clipped by 0 bases and J by 3 bases, with 12 bases between them. The CDR3 loop spans 16 amino acids. In germline, CDR1 is SGHAT, CDR2 FQNNGV. The CDR3 region is CASSLEGRDINQPQHF. CDR3 bases: TGTGCCAGCAGCTTAGAAGGGAGGGATATCAATCAGCCCCAGCATTTT.

V and J are TRBV7-6 and TRBJ2-1; D is unresolved. This CDR3 is 12 amino acids long. CDR1 and CDR2 (germline): SGHVS, FNYEAQ. Trimming took 1 base from V and 7 from J, leaving 5 bases between them. CDR3 DNA: TGTGCCAGCAGCTTAGGGCAAAATGAGCAGTTCTTC. Its protein product is CASSLGQNEQFF.

The chain joins TRBV2 to TRBJ2-7, with 11 positions matching TRBD1. CDR3 size: 16 residues. CDR1 and CDR2 (germline): SNHLY, FYNNEI. V lost 0 bases, J lost 4 bases, and 5 bases stayed unmatched. The chain's CDR3 is CASSEAQGDRGYEQYF. The CDR3 DNA follows: TGTGCCAGCAGTGAAGCGCAGGGGGACAGGGGGTACGAGCAGTACTTC.

The count of this clone is one. This chain links TRBV29-1 with TRBJ1-4, with D unclear. Germline loops: CDR1 SQVTM, CDR2 ANQGSEA. The CDR3 has 14 residues. Trimming stripped 1 base from V and 10 bases from J, with 16 bases between. Here the CDR3 DNA reads TGCAGCGTTGAAGGCACGGATCAAATTGGAAAACTGTTTTTT. Amino acids: CSVEGTDQIGKLFF.

The CDR3 nucleotides are TGTGCCAGCAGCTACCGGACAGCTGAAGATGAGCAGTTCTTC. Amino acids: CASSYRTAEDEQFF. The chain joins TRBV7-9 to TRBJ2-1, with D perhaps TRBD1 (6 bases). V gave up 4 bases and J gave up 8 bases, with 15 bases separating them. CDR1 and CDR2 (germline): SEHNR, FQNEAQ (reference sequence). This CDR3 region has 14 residues.

In this sample, this clone turned up a few times. At the DNA level, this CDR3 is encoded by other sequences in the same sample as well. The chain carries TRBV29-1 and TRBJ2-1, with a weak D call TRBD1 (6 bases). This CDR3 contains 11 residues. Trimming stripped 4 bases from V and 5 bases from J, with 6 bases between. Germline V gene sequence: CDR1 SQVTM, CDR2 ANQGSEA. This chain's CDR3 is CSVGQDNEQFF. Here the CDR3 DNA reads TGCAGCGTTGGACAGGACAATGAGCAGTTCTTC.

The V gene is TRBV2, the J gene TRBJ2-5, with 7 positions matching TRBD1. Trimming cost V 5 bases and J 1 base; bases outside gene matches: 10. CDR3 length: 16 amino acids. Germline V gene sequence: CDR1 SNHLY, CDR2 FYNNEI. The DNA of the CDR3 is TGTGCCAGCAGTCGGGTCGGGACAGTGACCCAAGAGACCCAGTACTTC. This sequence encodes CASSRVGTVTQETQYF.

This clone has more than one count but fewer than ten. The chain recombines TRBV30 with TRBJ1-2, with D possibly TRBD1 on 5 matching bases. CDR1 GTSNPN and CDR2 SVGIG come from the germline V gene (reference sequence). V dropped 0 bases and J dropped 7 bases, with 12 bases sitting between them. The CDR3 totals 13 residues. CDR3 sequence reads: CAWSVSQVRGYTF. The CDR3 DNA reads as TGTGCCTGGAGTGTATCACAGGTCCGTGGCTACACCTTC.

This rearrangement joins TRBV29-1 to TRBJ2-2; D is undetermined. The germline CDR1 and CDR2 sequences are SQVTM and ANQGSEA. The CDR3 spans 10 residues. Deletions cut 4 bases from V and 7 bases from J, with 4 bases between. CDR3 coding DNA: TGCAGCGTTGTGGACGGGGAGCTGTTTTTT. It encodes CSVVDGELFF.

V usage is TRBV7-9 and J usage is TRBJ2-3; perhaps TRBD2 as D (6 bases). CDR1 SEHNR and CDR2 FQNEAQ come from the germline V gene (reference sequence). V lost 8 bases and J 1 base, leaving 13 bases between the germline ends. There are 14 residues in the CDR3. The CDR3 nucleotides read TGTGCCAGCCCGGGACTCGATGGCACAGATACGCAGTATTTT. Amino acid sequence: CASPGLDGTDTQYF.

This chain links TRBV30 with TRBJ2-2, with unresolved D. The CDR3 runs 12 residues. The germline V gene has CDR1 GTSNPN and CDR2 SVGIG (reference sequence). V lost 7 bases and J 4 bases, leaving 10 bases between the germline ends. CDR3: CASPRPTGELFF. CDR3 sequence (DNA): TGTGCCTCCCCGAGGCCCACCGGGGAGCTGTTTTTT.

The J gene is TRBJ1-3, the V gene TRBV29-1, with TRBD1 matching over 8 bases. J was trimmed by 1 base and V by 3 bases; bases with no gene match: 2. This CDR3 is 14 amino acids long. The V gene's germline CDR1 is SQVTM and CDR2 ANQGSEA. In DNA form, the CDR3 reads TGCAGCGTTGATCGGACAGGGTCTGGAAACACCATATATTTT. Its translation is CSVDRTGSGNTIYF.

This clone showed up just a few times. The V gene is TRBV23-1, the J gene TRBJ1-1, with D unclear. TRBV23-1 is designated an ORF whose function remains uncertain. The CDR3 loop spans 18 amino acids. The V gene lost 3 bases and the J gene lost 2 bases, with 22 bases spanning the gap. The CDR3 region is CASSHQTKTKRTNTEAFF. The CDR3 DNA sequence: TGCGCCAGCAGTCACCAGACCAAAACAAAAAGAACCAACACTGAAGCTTTCTTT.

The chain uses TRBV30 and TRBJ1-2; the D gene is possibly TRBD1 (6 bases). The CDR3 is 15 residues long. Trimming pared 2 bases from V and 4 bases from J, leaving 17 bases between. In germline, CDR1 is GTSNPN, CDR2 SVGIG (reference sequence). This CDR3 is CAWSLLDRSSYGYTF. The CDR3 nucleotides read TGTGCCTGGAGTTTACTAGACAGGTCCAGCTATGGCTACACCTTC.

The sample holds one count of this clone. The CDR3 DNA reads TGTGCCAGCCGGGGCGTGGATGAAGCTTTCTTT. It yields the protein CASRGVDEAFF. The chain recombines TRBV6-5 with TRBJ1-1, with a tentative D call TRBD1 (5 bases). The CDR3 sequence is 11 residues long. The germline V gene encodes CDR1 MNHEY and CDR2 SVGAGI. V lost 8 bases, J lost 7 bases, and 11 bases lay in between.

This clone occurred a few times. The rearrangement joins TRBV27 to TRBJ1-1, with a possible D match to TRBD1 (6 bases). The length of the CDR3 is 16 residues. The germline V gene encodes CDR1 MNHEY and CDR2 SMNVEV (reference sequence). V lost 6 bases and J 0 bases, leaving 17 bases between the germline ends. DNA for the CDR3: TGTGCCAGCAGCTTTACAGGGCTAGAGATGAACACTGAAGCTTTCTTT. Translation gives CASSFTGLEMNTEAFF.

This clone was found once. The chain recombines TRBV19 with TRBJ2-7, with D perhaps given as TRBD1 or TRBD2 (7 bases each). CDR3 length equals 14 residues. Germline CDR1 reads LNHDA; CDR2 reads SQIVND (reference sequence). The V end was cut by 4 bases, the J end by 5 bases, with 15 bases between. The chain's CDR3 is CASSKNRGGNEQYF. The DNA for the CDR3 is TGTGCCAGTAGTAAGAACAGGGGAGGGAACGAGCAGTACTTC.

This chain links TRBV7-9 with TRBJ2-7; D may be TRBD1 (6 bases). The ends were cut back, 5 bases at V and 3 bases at J, with 20 bases in the middle. In germline, CDR1 is SEHNR, CDR2 FQNEAQ (reference sequence). The CDR3 runs 16 residues. DNA for the CDR3: TGTGCCAGCAGCCCACTGGGGGCGGACGGCCACTACGAGCAGTACTTC. Amino acid sequence: CASSPLGADGHYEQYF.

The chain combines TRBV2 with TRBJ2-1; 10 nucleotides match TRBD2. Germline-derived CDR1 and CDR2 are SNHLY and FYNNEI. V lost 1 base and J lost 8; bases outside the gene matches: 5. CDR3 length: 15 amino acids. The CDR3 here is CASSEERGGQDEQFF. In nucleotides, the CDR3 is TGTGCCAGCAGTGAAGAGCGGGGGGGGCAGGATGAGCAGTTCTTC.

This clone appeared a few times. This rearrangement joins TRBV6-1 to TRBJ2-7, with TRBD2 matching 8 bases. The CDR3 is made up of 15 amino acids. CDR1 is MNHNS and CDR2 is SASEGT in the germline V gene. J was trimmed by 3 bases and V by 1 base; bases with no gene match: 5. The CDR3 here is CASSEGTAGVYEQYF. The CDR3 DNA reads as TGTGCCAGCAGTGAAGGGACAGCGGGAGTCTACGAGCAGTACTTC.

This clone was observed a single time. The rearrangement links TRBV9 to TRBJ2-7; D gene ambiguous. The V end was cut by 3 bases, the J end by 5 bases, with 15 bases between. From germline, CDR1 is SGDLS and CDR2 YYNGEE. There are 14 residues in the CDR3. The CDR3 DNA reads TGTGCCAGCAGCGGGCGCCAGGCCCCCCACGAGCAGTACTTC. As protein: CASSGRQAPHEQYF.

V usage is TRBV5-1 and J usage is TRBJ2-5, with D maybe TRBD1 (6 bases). Germline values: CDR1 SGHRS, CDR2 YFSETQ. Trimming cost V 4 bases and J 1 base, with 14 bases left between them. CDR3 length: 15 residues. CDR3 in DNA: TGCGCCAGCAGCAGAGAGGGGGTCCTCCAAGAGACCCAGTACTTC. It specifies CASSREGVLQETQYF.